This T cell receptor (beta chain) came from a study of hypomethylating agent response in myelodysplastic syndrome. The ends were cut back, 0 bases at V and 2 bases at J, with 7 bases in the middle. This CDR3 region has 15 residues. Germline V lookup: CDR1 MRHNA, CDR2 SNTAGT. TCRdb's table, derived via immunoSEQ multiplex PCR, lists solely in-frame clones and lacks some. Altogether 1,500 to 2,000 clones are present, about 78% being singletons, with the ten largest covering roughly 18%. The rearrangement joins TRBV6-4 to TRBJ1-4, with D unresolved. The sequence came from a human donor with myelodysplastic syndrome. The sample consisted of bone marrow, taken before or after starting hypomethylating agent treatment for myelodysplastic syndrome (not recorded which). The CDR3 coding sequence is TGTGCCAGCAGTGACTCTACAGTTACTAATGAAAAACTGTTTTTT. Amino acids: CASSDSTVTNEKLFF.